This T cell receptor beta chain was retrieved from a study of T-cell reconstitution after alpha-beta-depleted transplantation in children. This clonotype was seen a few times. No antigen is known for it. General observations from the study: When one year had passed after transplant, most T-cell counts and diversity came from newly produced T cells.

Researchers prepared the TCRbeta library using unique molecular identifiers, the study reports. TCRdb analysed the PCR reads with MiXCR anew, one entry per CDR3 protein. The top ten clones hold less than 7% of a sample with 200,000 to 250,000 distinct CDR3 sequences, under 8.5% of them seen once. The length of the CDR3 is 17 residues. Germline assignment: CDR1 SGHRS and CDR2 YFSETQ. The junction had 8 bases not matched to a gene; V was cut back by 7 bases and J by 2 bases. This chain uses TRBV5-1 with TRBJ2-3; TRBD2 agrees at 15 bases. The clonotype comes from a boy aged 2 to 10 with acute lymphoblastic leukemia, due to receive a stem cell transplant. This specimen was PBMCs, taken before TCRalphabeta/CD19-depleted stem cell transplant. The CDR3, as DNA: TGCGCCAGCCGGACCGGGACTAGCGGGGGGAACACAGATACGCAGTATTTT. Translating gives CASRTGTSGGNTDTQYF.